The source of this T cell receptor beta chain is a study of CD8 T cells in Susac syndrome. Reverse transcription of about 0.5 to 1 ug RNA was carried out with random hexamers. TCRdb independently ran MiXCR on the immunoSEQ multiplex PCR reads; one entry per CDR3 protein. The sample lists 150,000 to 250,000 distinct CDR3 sequences; over 90% were seen once. It was treatment-naive patients with stable or active relapsing-remitting disease who made up the multiple sclerosis controls. CD8+ and CD4+ T cells were negatively isolated; TEMRA cells were FACS-enriched. Sequenced input: CD4+ T cells from PBMCs. The TCR was taken from a human donor with multiple sclerosis.

CDR3 DNA: TGTGCCAGCAGTCGTGGGGCCCTTAGCAATCAGCCCCAGCATTTT. Its translation: CASSRGALSNQPQHF. This rearrangement joins TRBV6-5 to TRBJ1-5; a weak D match, TRBD1 (5 bases). The germline CDR1 and CDR2 sequences are MNHEY and SVGAGI. V was pared by 5 bases and J by 0 bases, with 11 bases between. The CDR3 is 15 amino acids.